These T cell receptor beta chains were read from a single sample in a study of PD-1 blockade in classical Hodgkin lymphoma. Clones were read by immunoSEQ multiplex PCR, and TCRdb kept only the in-frame ones, dropping some. The repertoire has 15,000 to 20,000 clones, about 85% of them found once; the top ten carry 1%. The source material was CD4+ T cells from blood, sampled at baseline. The receptors were sampled from a human donor with classical Hodgkin lymphoma. Both conserved end residues are part of each CDR3. Each record gives: D gene, J gene, V gene, CDR3 protein, CDR3 DNA. D genes are given only for firm matches.

.	TRBJ2-3	TRBV27	CASSLLGTGLRFGQYF	TGTGCCAGCAGTCTTCTGGGTACCGGCCTCCGTTTTGGGCAGTATTTT
.	TRBJ1-6	TRBV9	CASSGAGTEGSPLHF	TGTGCCAGCAGCGGCGCCGGGACGGAGGGATCACCCCTCCACTTT
TRBD2	TRBJ2-4	TRBV10-3	CAISEALMAGGENIQYF	TGTGCCATCAGTGAGGCCCTTATGGCGGGGGGGGAAAACATTCAGTACTTC
TRBD1	TRBJ1-1	TRBV18	CASSPQGGGTEAFF	TGTGCCAGCTCACCGCAGGGGGGAGGCACTGAAGCTTTCTTT
TRBD1	TRBJ1-4	TRBV2	CASSEGTGVRYEKLFF	TGTGCCAGCAGTGAAGGGACAGGGGTGAGATATGAAAAACTGTTTTTT
TRBD2	TRBJ2-5	TRBV19	CASSTGTSGGETQYF	TGTGCCAGTAGTACCGGGACTAGCGGGGGAGAGACCCAGTACTTC
TRBD2	TRBJ2-3	TRBV7-9	CASSVREGDTQYF	TGTGCCAGCAGCGTCAGGGAGGGAGATACGCAGTATTTT
TRBD2	TRBJ2-3	TRBV7-9	CASSRLAGANTDTQYF	TGTGCCAGCAGCAGACTAGCGGGGGCTAACACAGATACGCAGTATTTT
TRBD1	TRBJ1-5	TRBV10-3	CAISEGTGANQPQHF	TGTGCCATCAGTGAAGGGACAGGGGCTAATCAGCCCCAGCATTTT
TRBD1	TRBJ1-4	TRBV5-1	CASSLATGDWVYEKLFF	TGCGCCAGCAGCTTGGCCACAGGGGATTGGGTGTATGAAAAACTGTTTTTT